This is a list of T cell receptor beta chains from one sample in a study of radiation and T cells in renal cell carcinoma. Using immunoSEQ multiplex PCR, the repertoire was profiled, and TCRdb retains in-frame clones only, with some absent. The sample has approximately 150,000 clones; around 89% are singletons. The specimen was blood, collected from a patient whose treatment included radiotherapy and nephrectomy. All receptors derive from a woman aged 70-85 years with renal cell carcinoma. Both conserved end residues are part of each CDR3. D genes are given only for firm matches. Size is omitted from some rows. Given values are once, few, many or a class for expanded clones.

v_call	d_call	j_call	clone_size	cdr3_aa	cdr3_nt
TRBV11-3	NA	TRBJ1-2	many	CASSLRSDGYTF	TGTGCCAGCAGCTTACGAAGTGATGGCTACACCTTC
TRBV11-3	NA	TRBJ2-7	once	CASSLRGDNSYEQYF	TGTGCCAGCAGCCTACGAGGGGACAACTCCTACGAGCAGTACTTC
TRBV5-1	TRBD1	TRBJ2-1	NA	CASSGTGDYNEQFF	TGCGCCAGCAGCGGGACAGGTGACTACAATGAGCAGTTCTTC
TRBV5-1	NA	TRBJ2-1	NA	CASSLLAGIPYNEQFF	TGCGCCAGCAGCTTGTTGGCAGGTATCCCCTACAATGAGCAGTTCTTC
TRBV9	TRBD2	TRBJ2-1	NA	CASSLLTSGVGEQFF	TGTGCCAGCAGCTTATTGACTAGCGGGGTCGGTGAGCAGTTCTTC
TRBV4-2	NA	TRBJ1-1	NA	CASSQEVHTNTEAFF	TGTGCCAGCAGCCAAGAGGTACACACCAACACTGAAGCTTTCTTT
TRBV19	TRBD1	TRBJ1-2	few	CASGWNRGRGYGYTF	TGTGCCAGTGGCTGGAACAGGGGGCGAGGCTATGGCTACACCTTC
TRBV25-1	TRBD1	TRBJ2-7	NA	CASLNQGANEQYF	TGTGCCAGCCTTAACCAGGGGGCGAACGAGCAGTACTTC
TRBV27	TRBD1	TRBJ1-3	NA	CASSSLGGQGNTIYF	TGTGCCAGCTCGTCCCTGGGGGGACAGGGAAACACCATATATTTT
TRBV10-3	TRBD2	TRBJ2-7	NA	CATRTSGPYEQYF	TGTGCCACGAGGACTAGCGGTCCCTACGAGCAGTACTTC
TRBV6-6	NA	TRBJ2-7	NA	CASRAGTRGYEQYF	TGTGCCAGCAGAGCCGGGACTCGAGGCTACGAGCAGTACTTC
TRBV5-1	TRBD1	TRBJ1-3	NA	CASSLGQRSGNTIYF	TGCGCCAGCAGCCTGGGACAGCGCTCTGGAAACACCATATATTTT
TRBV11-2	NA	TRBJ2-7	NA	CASSLGGTAYEQYF	TGTGCCAGCAGCTTAGGCGGGACAGCATACGAGCAGTACTTC
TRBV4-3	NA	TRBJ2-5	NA	CASSQDDAGAQYF	TGCGCCAGCAGCCAAGATGACGCAGGGGCGCAGTACTTC
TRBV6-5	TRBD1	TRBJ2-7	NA	CASSYSRDRVYEQYF	TGTGCCAGCAGTTACTCAAGGGACAGGGTATACGAGCAGTACTTC
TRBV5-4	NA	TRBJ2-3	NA	CASSLDTDTQYF	TGTGCCAGCAGCTTGGATACAGATACGCAGTATTTT
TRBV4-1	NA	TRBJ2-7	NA	CASSGGALYEQYF	TGCGCCAGCAGTGGGGGGGCCCTCTACGAGCAGTACTTC
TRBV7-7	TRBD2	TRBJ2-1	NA	CASSLERAGGGNNEQFF	TGTGCTAGCAGCTTAGAACGAGCGGGGGGAGGCAACAATGAGCAGTTCTTC
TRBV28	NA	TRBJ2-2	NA	CASSPLSSGELFF	TGTGCCAGCAGCCCTTTGAGTTCGGGGGAGCTGTTTTTT
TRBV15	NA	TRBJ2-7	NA	CATSRGGPYEQYF	TGTGCCACCAGCAGAGGGGGTCCCTACGAGCAGTACTTC
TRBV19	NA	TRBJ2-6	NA	CASSARTGTGANVLTF	TGTGCCAGTAGTGCGCGAACAGGGACAGGGGCCAACGTCCTGACTTTC
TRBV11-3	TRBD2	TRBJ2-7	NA	CASSLGGGSSYEQYF	TGTGCCAGCAGCTTAGGCGGGGGGAGCTCCTACGAGCAGTACTTC
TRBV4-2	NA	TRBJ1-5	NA	CASSPHSNQPQHF	TGTGCCAGCAGCCCACATAGCAATCAGCCCCAGCATTTT
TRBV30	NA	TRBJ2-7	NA	CAWGQGGGEQYF	TGTGCCTGGGGACAGGGAGGGGGCGAGCAGTACTTC
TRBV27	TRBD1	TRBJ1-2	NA	CASSYLSTGEGYTF	TGTGCCAGCAGTTACCTGTCGACAGGGGAGGGCTACACCTTC
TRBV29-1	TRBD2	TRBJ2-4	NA	CSVANRGGGAKNIQYF	TGCAGCGTCGCTAATCGTGGCGGGGGGGCAAAAAACATTCAGTACTTC
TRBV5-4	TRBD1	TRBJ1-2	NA	CASSYGQGYGYTF	TGTGCCAGCAGCTATGGACAGGGGTACGGCTACACCTTC
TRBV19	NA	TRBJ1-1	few	CASRQGLNTEAFF	TGTGCCAGTAGGCAGGGACTCAACACTGAAGCTTTCTTT
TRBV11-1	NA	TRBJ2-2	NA	CASSLRVNTGELFF	TGTGCCAGCAGCTTACGGGTGAACACCGGGGAGCTGTTTTTT
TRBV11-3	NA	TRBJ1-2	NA	CASSLVSQGQNYGYTF	TGTGCCAGCAGCTTAGTATCGCAGGGGCAAAACTATGGCTACACCTTC
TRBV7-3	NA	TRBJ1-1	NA	CASSLTGSGNTEAFF	TGTGCCAGCAGCTTAACGGGCAGTGGGAACACTGAAGCTTTCTTT
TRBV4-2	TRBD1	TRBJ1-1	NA	CASSPRTGVNTEAFF	TGTGCCAGCAGCCCCCGGACAGGGGTGAACACTGAAGCTTTCTTT
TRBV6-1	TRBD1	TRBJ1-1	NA	CASSVRTGGVRGEAFF	TGTGCCAGCAGTGTTCGGACAGGGGGAGTTAGGGGTGAAGCTTTCTTT
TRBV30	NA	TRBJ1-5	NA	CAWSEDGQPQHF	TGTGCCTGGAGTGAGGACGGTCAGCCCCAGCATTTT
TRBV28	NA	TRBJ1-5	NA	CASSPGGVSNQPQHF	TGTGCCAGCAGTCCCGGAGGAGTTAGCAATCAGCCCCAGCATTTT
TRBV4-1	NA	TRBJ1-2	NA	CASSQEKVGVLAGLNYGYTF	TGCGCCAGCAGCCAAGAAAAGGTTGGAGTGTTAGCAGGGCTCAACTATGGCTACACCTTC
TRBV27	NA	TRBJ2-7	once	CASSIRTRGGEQYF	TGTGCCAGCAGTATTCGGACTAGAGGGGGCGAGCAGTACTTC
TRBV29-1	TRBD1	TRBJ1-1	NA	CSVLGQGGFGTEAFF	TGCAGCGTTCTCGGACAGGGGGGGTTTGGGACTGAAGCTTTCTTT
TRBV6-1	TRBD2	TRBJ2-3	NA	CASSERGNTDTQYF	TGTGCCAGCAGTGAGCGGGGGAACACAGATACGCAGTATTTT
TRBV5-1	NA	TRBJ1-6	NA	CASSLKSGSSYNSPLHF	TGCGCCAGCAGCTTGAAGTCAGGGAGCTCCTATAATTCACCCCTCCACTTT
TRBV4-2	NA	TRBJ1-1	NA	CASSQGGVDTEAFF	TGTGCCAGCAGCCAGGGCGGAGTGGACACTGAAGCCTTCTTT
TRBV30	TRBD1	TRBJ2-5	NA	CAWSTGQGMETQYF	TGTGCCTGGAGTACTGGACAGGGGATGGAGACCCAGTACTTC
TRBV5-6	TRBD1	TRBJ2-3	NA	CASSLLDRGTDTQYF	TGTGCCAGCAGCTTGCTCGACAGGGGGACAGATACGCAGTATTTT